A selection of T cell receptor beta chains follows, all from one sample in a study of T cell responses to AZD1222 COVID-19 vaccine. Data came from immunoSEQ multiplex PCR; TCRdb stores just in-frame clones and leaves some out. This table has fewer than 200,000 clones, roughly 88% appearing once. Sequences were derived from peripheral blood, sampled 28 days after the second AZD1222 dose. The source is an adult who received the AZD1222 COVID-19 vaccine. CDR3s include the opening cysteine and the closing phenylalanine or tryptophan. A D gene is named only where the DNA matches it firmly. Part of the rows lack a size; the others show once, few, many or a class for expanded clones.

J | size | D | V | CDR3 | DNA
TRBJ2-1 | - | - | TRBV12-5 | CASGQGFWDNEQFF | TGTGCTAGTGGCCAGGGGTTTTGGGACAATGAGCAGTTCTTC
TRBJ1-5 | - | - | TRBV18 | CASSASNQPQHF | TGTGCCAGCTCGGCAAGCAATCAGCCCCAGCATTTT
TRBJ2-1 | once | TRBD2 | TRBV3-1/TRBV3-2 | CASSRLAGGPNEQFF | TGTGCCAGCAGCCGACTAGCGGGGGGGCCGAATGAGCAGTTCTTC
TRBJ2-7 | - | TRBD1 | TRBV10-3 | CAITPGQVLYYEQYF | TGTGCCATCACCCCGGGACAGGTTCTATACTACGAGCAGTACTTC
TRBJ2-7 | - | TRBD1 | TRBV12-3/TRBV12-4 | CASSSGQGSEQYF | TGTGCCAGCAGCTCGGGACAGGGGAGCGAGCAGTACTTC
TRBJ1-1 | - | - | TRBV10-3 | CAIRLNVETEAFF | TGTGCCATCAGACTGAATGTAGAGACTGAAGCTTTCTTT
TRBJ2-3 | - | TRBD2 | TRBV12-5 | CASGLASGGTDTQYF | TGTGCTAGTGGTTTGGCCAGCGGGGGCACAGATACGCAGTATTTT
TRBJ2-5 | - | - | TRBV5-1 | CASSLEVETQYF | TGCGCCAGCAGCTTGGAGGTAGAGACCCAGTACTTC
TRBJ2-5 | few | - | TRBV2 | CASRLQGETQYF | TGTGCCAGCAGACTGCAGGGGGAGACCCAGTACTTC
TRBJ2-3 | few | TRBD1 | TRBV5-1 | CASRRRADRVIGDTQYF | TGCGCCAGCAGGCGCCGAGCGGACAGGGTGATAGGAGATACGCAGTATTTT
TRBJ1-1 | - | - | TRBV6-5 | CASSPPGSTEAFF | TGTGCCAGCAGCCCGCCGGGGAGCACTGAAGCTTTCTTT
TRBJ1-5 | - | - | TRBV12-3/TRBV12-4 | CASSLEYQPQHF | TGTGCCAGCAGTTTAGAGTACCAGCCCCAGCATTTT
TRBJ1-2 | - | - | TRBV18 | CASSPYAEGQAGYTF | TGTGCCAGCTCACCTTACGCGGAAGGACAAGCTGGCTACACCTTC
TRBJ1-1 | - | TRBD1 | TRBV6-2/TRBV6-3 | CASSSTRQGGGTEAFF | TGTGCCAGCAGTTCTACCCGACAGGGGGGTGGCACTGAAGCTTTCTTT
TRBJ1-5 | - | - | TRBV6-5 | CAGRLAGDNQPQHF | TGTGCCGGCAGACTCGCGGGAGACAATCAGCCCCAGCATTTT
TRBJ2-5 | - | TRBD2 | TRBV28 | CASSLSLTSGGSGETQYF | TGTGCCAGCAGTTTATCCCTGACTAGCGGGGGGTCCGGGGAGACCCAGTACTTC
TRBJ2-2 | once | - | TRBV6-5 | CATLGVMDTGELFF | TGTGCCACCTTGGGGGTTATGGACACCGGGGAGCTGTTTTTT
TRBJ2-7 | - | - | TRBV9 | CASSVGDSSYEQYF | TGTGCCAGCAGCGTAGGAGACAGTTCCTACGAGCAGTACTTC
TRBJ2-3 | - | - | TRBV30 | CARRPLEADTQYF | TGTGCCCGTAGACCCCTCGAAGCAGATACGCAGTATTTT
TRBJ1-2 | - | TRBD1 | TRBV2 | CASSADRGHGYTF | TGTGCCAGCAGCGCGGACAGGGGCCATGGCTACACCTTC
TRBJ1-3 | - | TRBD1 | TRBV2 | CASSAQGVPGNTIYF | TGTGCCAGCAGCGCACAGGGGGTCCCTGGAAACACCATATATTTT
TRBJ2-2 | - | TRBD2 | TRBV5-1 | CASSPPGLAASTGELFF | TGCGCCAGCAGCCCCCCCGGGCTAGCGGCGAGCACCGGGGAGCTGTTTTTT
TRBJ2-1 | - | TRBD1 | TRBV6-6 | CASTSPGQGPVDEQFF | TGTGCCAGCACGTCTCCGGGACAGGGGCCCGTGGATGAGCAGTTCTTC
TRBJ2-7 | - | - | TRBV19 | CASSNRDGYEQYF | TGTGCCAGTAGTAACCGGGACGGCTACGAGCAGTACTTC
TRBJ1-3 | - | - | TRBV7-2 | CASSLARDFSGNTIYF | TGTGCCAGCAGCTTAGCTAGGGACTTCTCTGGAAACACCATATATTTT
TRBJ1-1 | - | TRBD1 | TRBV19 | CASSITGGVTEAFF | TGTGCCAGTAGTATCACAGGGGGTGTCACTGAAGCTTTCTTT
TRBJ1-4 | - | - | TRBV6-5 | CATVIQEKLFF | TGTGCCACCGTAATTCAAGAAAAACTGTTTTTT
TRBJ2-5 | once | - | TRBV7-9 | CASSFAGQETQYF | TGTGCCAGCAGCTTTGCAGGCCAAGAGACCCAGTACTTC
TRBJ2-3 | - | - | TRBV21-1 | CASSRQGCESTDTQYF | TGTGCCAGCAGCAGACAGGGTTGTGAAAGCACAGATACGCAGTATTTT
TRBJ1-1 | - | - | TRBV7-6 | CASSQLQGTEAFF | TGTGCCAGCAGCCAACTTCAGGGCACTGAAGCTTTCTTT
TRBJ2-3 | - | TRBD1 | TRBV9 | CASSGTGGWGTDTQYF | TGTGCCAGCAGCGGAACAGGGGGCTGGGGCACAGATACGCAGTATTTT
TRBJ1-5 | - | - | TRBV12-3/TRBV12-4 | CASSRLGQPQHF | TGTGCCAGCAGTCGACTGGGGCAGCCCCAGCATTTT
TRBJ1-4 | once | - | TRBV5-1 | CASSLEGANEKLFF | TGCGCCAGCAGCTTGGAGGGAGCTAATGAAAAACTGTTTTTT
TRBJ1-3 | - | - | TRBV6-1 | CASSRPKNTIYF | TGTGCCAGCAGTCGGCCGAAAAACACCATATATTTT
TRBJ2-7 | - | - | TRBV7-9 | CASSLGQGLYEQYF | TGTGCCAGCAGCTTAGGGCAGGGTTTGTACGAGCAGTACTTC
TRBJ1-1 | - | - | TRBV30 | CAWSVTANTEAFF | TGTGCCTGGAGTGTAACGGCGAACACTGAAGCTTTCTTT
TRBJ2-3 | - | TRBD1 | TRBV19 | CASSPYRDRGTDTQYF | TGTGCCAGTAGTCCTTACCGGGACAGGGGTACAGATACGCAGTATTTT
TRBJ2-7 | - | - | TRBV18 | CASSQGASYEQYF | TGTGCCAGCTCACAAGGAGCATCTTACGAGCAGTACTTC
TRBJ1-1 | - | TRBD1 | TRBV5-6 | CASSLSPGQGARSTEAFF | TGTGCCAGCAGCTTGAGTCCGGGACAGGGGGCCCGGAGCACTGAAGCTTTCTTT
TRBJ2-5 | - | TRBD1 | TRBV9 | CASSVGWGQGIQETQYF | TGTGCCAGCAGCGTAGGATGGGGACAGGGAATTCAAGAGACCCAGTACTTC
TRBJ1-2 | - | - | TRBV15 | CATSRVVGSYGYTF | TGTGCCACCAGCAGAGTAGTCGGGTCCTATGGCTACACCTTC
TRBJ1-2 | - | - | TRBV6-5 | CASSPDAARGYTF | TGTGCCAGCAGTCCGGACGCAGCGCGGGGCTACACCTTC
TRBJ2-7 | - | TRBD1 | TRBV3-1/TRBV3-2 | CASRLTGSSYEQYF | TGTGCCAGCCGGCTGACAGGGAGCTCCTACGAGCAGTACTTC
TRBJ1-2 | - | - | TRBV27 | CASNLSVRGNYGYTF | TGTGCCAGCAACCTATCGGTGAGGGGGAACTATGGCTACACCTTC
TRBJ1-2 | - | - | TRBV12-5 | CASGLVPGGGIRGYTF | TGTGCTAGTGGTTTGGTACCAGGAGGTGGGATTCGTGGCTACACCTTC
TRBJ2-2 | - | - | TRBV9 | CASSVEVGGSGELFF | TGTGCCAGCAGCGTAGAAGTGGGGGGCAGCGGGGAGCTGTTTTTT
TRBJ2-5 | once | TRBD2 | TRBV28 | CASSQTTSGQETQYF | TGTGCCAGCAGTCAGACCACTAGCGGACAAGAGACCCAGTACTTC
TRBJ1-1 | - | - | TRBV19 | CASSIDRRAWDTEAFF | TGTGCCAGTAGTATAGATCGGAGGGCTTGGGACACTGAAGCTTTCTTT
TRBJ2-2 | once | TRBD2 | TRBV11-3 | CASSFGGGYTGELFF | TGTGCCAGCAGCTTCGGCGGGGGGTACACCGGGGAGCTGTTTTTT
TRBJ1-1 | - | - | TRBV5-1 | CASSLGLTGMNTEAFF | TGCGCCAGCAGCTTGGGTCTGACAGGTATGAACACTGAAGCTTTCTTT
TRBJ1-2 | - | - | TRBV30 | CAWSPGESGYTF | TGTGCCTGGAGTCCGGGGGAATCGGGCTACACCTTC
TRBJ1-3 | - | TRBD1 | TRBV6-2/TRBV6-3 | CASSYGTGIGNTIYF | TGTGCCAGCAGTTACGGGACAGGGATCGGAAACACCATATATTTT
TRBJ1-6 | - | - | TRBV10-3 | CATRAVNSPLHF | TGTGCCACCCGGGCGGTTAATTCACCCCTCCACTTT
TRBJ2-7 | - | - | TRBV28 | CASTLGHKAYEQYF | TGTGCCAGCACTTTGGGACATAAAGCCTACGAGCAGTACTTC
TRBJ2-3 | - | - | TRBV4-3 | CASSQGRGRADTQYF | TGCGCCAGCAGCCAAGGACGGGGCAGGGCAGATACGCAGTATTTT